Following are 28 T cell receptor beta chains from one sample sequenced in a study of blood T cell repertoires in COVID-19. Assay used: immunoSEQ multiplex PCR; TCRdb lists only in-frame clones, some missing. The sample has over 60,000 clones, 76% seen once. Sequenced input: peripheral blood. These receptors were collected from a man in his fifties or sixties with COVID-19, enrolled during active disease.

In nucleotides, the CDR3 is TGTGCCAGCAAAACAGGGGGCGCGATCACCGGGGAGCTGTTTTTT. Translating gives CASKTGGAITGELFF. This chain connects TRBV2 to TRBJ2-2; TRBD1 matches 9 bases. Trimming cost V 7 bases and J 4 bases; bases outside gene matches: 7. Germline-derived CDR1 and CDR2 are SNHLY and FYNNEI. The CDR3 runs 15 residues.

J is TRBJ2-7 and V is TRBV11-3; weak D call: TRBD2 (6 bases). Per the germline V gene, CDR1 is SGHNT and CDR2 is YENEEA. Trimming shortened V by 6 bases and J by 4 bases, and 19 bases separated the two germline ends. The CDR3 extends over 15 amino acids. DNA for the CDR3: TGTGCCAGCAGTTCACCGGGACTCCGACCTTACGAGCAGTACTTC. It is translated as CASSSPGLRPYEQYF.

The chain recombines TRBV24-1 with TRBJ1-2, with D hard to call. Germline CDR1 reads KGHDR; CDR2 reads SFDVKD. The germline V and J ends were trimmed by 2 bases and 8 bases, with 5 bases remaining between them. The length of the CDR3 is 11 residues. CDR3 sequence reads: CATSDSRGYTF. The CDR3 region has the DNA TGTGCCACCAGTGATTCCCGGGGCTACACCTTC.

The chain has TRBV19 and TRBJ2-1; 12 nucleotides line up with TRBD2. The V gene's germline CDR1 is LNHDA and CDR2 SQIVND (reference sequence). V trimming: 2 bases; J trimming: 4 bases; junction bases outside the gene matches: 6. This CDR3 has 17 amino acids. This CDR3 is CASSIRASGGVYNEQFF. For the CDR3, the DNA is TGTGCCAGTAGTATACGGGCTAGCGGGGGGGTTTACAATGAGCAGTTCTTC.

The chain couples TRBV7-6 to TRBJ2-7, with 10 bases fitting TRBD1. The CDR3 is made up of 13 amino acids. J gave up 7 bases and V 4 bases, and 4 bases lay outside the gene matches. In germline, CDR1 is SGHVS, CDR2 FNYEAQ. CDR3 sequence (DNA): TGTGCCAGCAGCTGGGGACAGGGGAGTGAGCAGTACTTC. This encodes CASSWGQGSEQYF.

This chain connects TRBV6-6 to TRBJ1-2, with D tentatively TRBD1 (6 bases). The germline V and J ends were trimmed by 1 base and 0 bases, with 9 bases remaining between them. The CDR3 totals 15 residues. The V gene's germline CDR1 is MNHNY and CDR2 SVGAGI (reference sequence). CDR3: CASSYWDTANYGYTF. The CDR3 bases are TGTGCCAGCAGTTACTGGGACACCGCTAACTATGGCTACACCTTC.

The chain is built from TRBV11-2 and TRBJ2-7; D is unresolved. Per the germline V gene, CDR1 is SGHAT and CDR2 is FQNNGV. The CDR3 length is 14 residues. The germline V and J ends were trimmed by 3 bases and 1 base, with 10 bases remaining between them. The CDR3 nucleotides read TGTGCCAGCAGCTTCGCAGGTACATCCTACGAGCAGTACTTC. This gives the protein CASSFAGTSYEQYF.

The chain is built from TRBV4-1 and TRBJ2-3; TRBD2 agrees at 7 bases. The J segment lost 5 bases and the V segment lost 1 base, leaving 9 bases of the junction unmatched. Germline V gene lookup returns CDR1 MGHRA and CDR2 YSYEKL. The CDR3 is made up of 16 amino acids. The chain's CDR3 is CASSQVAAGAEDTQYF. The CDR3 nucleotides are TGCGCCAGCAGCCAAGTAGCGGCGGGAGCCGAAGATACGCAGTATTTT.

The CDR3 loop is CASSQAVAGELFF. In DNA, the CDR3 is TGTGCCAGCAGCCAAGCCGTCGCCGGGGAGCTGTTTTTT. The chain employs TRBV11-1 and TRBJ2-2, with D unclear. CDR3 length: 13 amino acids. Trimming took off 5 bases at V and 6 bases at J, with 10 bases between the two ends. The germline gives CDR1 SGHAT, CDR2 FQDESV (reference sequence).

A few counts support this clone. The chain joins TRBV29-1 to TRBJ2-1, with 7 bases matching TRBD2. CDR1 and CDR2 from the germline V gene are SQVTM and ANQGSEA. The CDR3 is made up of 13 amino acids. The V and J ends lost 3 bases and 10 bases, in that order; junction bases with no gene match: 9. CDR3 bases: TGCAGCGTTGATACACCGACTAGCCCCGAGCAGTTCTTC. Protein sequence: CSVDTPTSPEQFF.

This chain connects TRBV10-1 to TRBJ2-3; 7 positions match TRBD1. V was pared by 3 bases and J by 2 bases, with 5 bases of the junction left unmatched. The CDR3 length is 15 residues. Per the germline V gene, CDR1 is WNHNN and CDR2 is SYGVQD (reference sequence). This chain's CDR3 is CASSDPGQSTDTQYF. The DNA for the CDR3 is TGCGCCAGCAGTGATCCGGGACAGTCCACAGATACGCAGTATTTT.

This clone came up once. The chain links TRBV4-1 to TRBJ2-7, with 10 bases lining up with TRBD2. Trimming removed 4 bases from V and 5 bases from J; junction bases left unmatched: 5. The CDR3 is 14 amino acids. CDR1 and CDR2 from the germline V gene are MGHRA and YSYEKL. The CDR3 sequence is CASSPTSGKNEQYF. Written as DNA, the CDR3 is TGCGCCAGCAGCCCCACTAGCGGGAAGAACGAGCAGTACTTC.

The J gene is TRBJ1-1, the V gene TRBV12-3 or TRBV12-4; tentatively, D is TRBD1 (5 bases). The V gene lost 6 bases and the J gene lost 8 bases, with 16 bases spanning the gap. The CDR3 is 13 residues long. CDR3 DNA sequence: TGTGCCAGCAGCGGACACGGTATTCCCGAAGCTTTCTTT. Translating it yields CASSGHGIPEAFF.

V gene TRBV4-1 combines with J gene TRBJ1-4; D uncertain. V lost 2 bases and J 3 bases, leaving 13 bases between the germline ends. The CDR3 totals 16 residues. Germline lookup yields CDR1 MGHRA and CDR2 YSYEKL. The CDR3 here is CASSQFLGLANEKLFF. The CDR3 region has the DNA TGCGCCAGCAGCCAATTTCTGGGCTTGGCTAATGAAAAACTGTTTTTT.

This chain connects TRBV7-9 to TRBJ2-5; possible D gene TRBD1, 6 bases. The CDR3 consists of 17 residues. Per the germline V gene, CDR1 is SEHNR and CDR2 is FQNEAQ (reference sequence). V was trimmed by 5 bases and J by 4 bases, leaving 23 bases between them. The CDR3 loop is CASSLGDGRARGETQYF. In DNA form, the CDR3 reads TGTGCCAGCAGCCTAGGCGACGGACGGGCCAGGGGAGAGACCCAGTACTTC.

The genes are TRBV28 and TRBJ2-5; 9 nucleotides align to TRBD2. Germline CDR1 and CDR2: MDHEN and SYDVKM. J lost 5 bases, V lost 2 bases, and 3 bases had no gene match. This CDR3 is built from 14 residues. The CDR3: CASSLVAGVETQYF. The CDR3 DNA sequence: TGTGCCAGCAGTTTAGTAGCGGGGGTTGAGACCCAGTACTTC.

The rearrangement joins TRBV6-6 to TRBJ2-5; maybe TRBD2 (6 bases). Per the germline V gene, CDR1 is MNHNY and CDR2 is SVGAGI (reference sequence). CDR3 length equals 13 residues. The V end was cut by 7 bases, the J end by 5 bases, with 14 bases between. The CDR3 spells CASNQGLLETQYF. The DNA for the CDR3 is TGTGCCAGCAACCAGGGACTTCTGGAGACCCAGTACTTC.

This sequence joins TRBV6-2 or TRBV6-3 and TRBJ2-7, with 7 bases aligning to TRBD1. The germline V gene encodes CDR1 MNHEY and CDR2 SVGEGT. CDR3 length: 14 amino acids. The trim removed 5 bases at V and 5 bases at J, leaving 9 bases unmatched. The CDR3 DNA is TGTGCCAGCAGTGGCCGACAGGGAATGAACGAGCAGTACTTC. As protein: CASSGRQGMNEQYF.

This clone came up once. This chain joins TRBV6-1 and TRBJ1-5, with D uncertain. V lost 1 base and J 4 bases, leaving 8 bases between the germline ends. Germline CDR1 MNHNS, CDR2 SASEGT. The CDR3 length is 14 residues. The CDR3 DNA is TGTGCCAGCAGTGAAGGAATGAGGAATCAGCCCCAGCATTTT. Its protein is CASSEGMRNQPQHF.

The CDR3 sequence is CASSELYFKLHF. The DNA for the CDR3 is TGTGCCAGCAGTGAACTGTACTTTAAGCTCCACTTT. The genes are TRBV6-1 and TRBJ1-6; D ambiguous. CDR3 length: 12 residues. CDR1 is MNHNS, CDR2 SASEGT, per germline. Trimming took 2 bases from V and 16 from J, leaving 12 bases between them.

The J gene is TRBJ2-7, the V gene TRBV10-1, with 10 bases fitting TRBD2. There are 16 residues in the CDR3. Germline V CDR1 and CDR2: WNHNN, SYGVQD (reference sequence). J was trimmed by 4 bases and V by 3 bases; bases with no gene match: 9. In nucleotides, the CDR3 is TGCGCCAGCAGTGACTCGCCGGGACTAGCGCGATACGAGCAGTACTTC. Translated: CASSDSPGLARYEQYF.

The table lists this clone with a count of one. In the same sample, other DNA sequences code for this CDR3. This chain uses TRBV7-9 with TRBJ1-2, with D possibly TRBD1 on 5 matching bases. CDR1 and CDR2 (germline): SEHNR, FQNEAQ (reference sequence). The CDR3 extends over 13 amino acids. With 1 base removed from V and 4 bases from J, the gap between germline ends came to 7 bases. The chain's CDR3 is CASSLGQGYGYTF. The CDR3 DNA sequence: TGTGCCAGCAGCTTAGGGCAGGGCTATGGCTACACCTTC.

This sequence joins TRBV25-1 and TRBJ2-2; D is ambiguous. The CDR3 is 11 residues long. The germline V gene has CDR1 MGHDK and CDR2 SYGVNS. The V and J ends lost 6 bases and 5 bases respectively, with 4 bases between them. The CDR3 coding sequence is TGTGCCAGCAGCTTTACCGGGGAGCTGTTTTTT. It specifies CASSFTGELFF.

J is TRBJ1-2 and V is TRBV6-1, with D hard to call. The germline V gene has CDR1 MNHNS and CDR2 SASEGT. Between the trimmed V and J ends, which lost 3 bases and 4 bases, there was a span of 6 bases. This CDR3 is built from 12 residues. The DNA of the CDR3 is TGTGCCAGCAGTGAGACTGCCTATGGCTACACCTTC. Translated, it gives CASSETAYGYTF.

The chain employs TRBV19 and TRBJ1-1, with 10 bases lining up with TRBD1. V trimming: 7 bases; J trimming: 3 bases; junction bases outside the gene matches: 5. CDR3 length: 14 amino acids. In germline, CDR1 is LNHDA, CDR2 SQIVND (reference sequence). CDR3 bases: TGTGCCAGTAAGGACAGGGGGGGTGACACTGAAGCTTTCTTT. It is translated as CASKDRGGDTEAFF.

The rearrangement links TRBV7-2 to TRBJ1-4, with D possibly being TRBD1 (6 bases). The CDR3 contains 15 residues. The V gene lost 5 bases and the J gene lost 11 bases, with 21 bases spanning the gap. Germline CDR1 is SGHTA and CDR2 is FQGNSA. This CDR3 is CASSPKGGRAGKLFF. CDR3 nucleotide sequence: TGTGCCAGCAGCCCCAAGGGGGGGCGAGCGGGGAAACTGTTTTTT.

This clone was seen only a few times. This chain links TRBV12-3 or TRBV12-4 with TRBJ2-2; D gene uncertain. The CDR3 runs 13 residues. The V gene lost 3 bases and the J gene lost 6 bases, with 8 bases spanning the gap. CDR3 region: CASSFGAAGELFF. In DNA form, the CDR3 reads TGTGCCAGCAGTTTTGGAGCTGCCGGGGAGCTGTTTTTT.

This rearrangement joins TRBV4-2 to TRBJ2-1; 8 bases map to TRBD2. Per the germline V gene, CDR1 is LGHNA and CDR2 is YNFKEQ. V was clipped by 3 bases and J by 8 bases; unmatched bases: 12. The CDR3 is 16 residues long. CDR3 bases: TGTGCCAGCAGCCAGCATACTAGCGGAGCACGGGATGAGCAGTTCTTC. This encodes CASSQHTSGARDEQFF.